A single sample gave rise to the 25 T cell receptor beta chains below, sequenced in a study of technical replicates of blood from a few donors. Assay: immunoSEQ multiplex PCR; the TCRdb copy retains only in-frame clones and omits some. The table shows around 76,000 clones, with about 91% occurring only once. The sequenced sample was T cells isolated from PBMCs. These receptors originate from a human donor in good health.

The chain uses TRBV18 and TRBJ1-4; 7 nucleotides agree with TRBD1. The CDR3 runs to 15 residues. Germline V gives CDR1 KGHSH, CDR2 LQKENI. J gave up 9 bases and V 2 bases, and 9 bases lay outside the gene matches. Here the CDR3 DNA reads TGTGCCAGCTCACCATCGACAGGGTCTGGGAAAAAACTGTTTTTT. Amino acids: CASSPSTGSGKKLFF.

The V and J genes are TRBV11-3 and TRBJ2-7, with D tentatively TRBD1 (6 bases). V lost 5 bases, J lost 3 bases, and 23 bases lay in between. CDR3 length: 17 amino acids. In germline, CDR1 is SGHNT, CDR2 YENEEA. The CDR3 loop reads CASSPPKTQGKRYEQYF. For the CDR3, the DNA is TGTGCCAGCAGCCCGCCAAAGACGCAGGGGAAACGCTACGAGCAGTACTTC.

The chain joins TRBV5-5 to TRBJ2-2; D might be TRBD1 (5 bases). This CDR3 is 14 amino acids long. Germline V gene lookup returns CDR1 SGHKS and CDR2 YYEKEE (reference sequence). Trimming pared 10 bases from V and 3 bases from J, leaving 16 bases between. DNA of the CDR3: TGTGCCCCTAACTCCCTAGGGGACACCGGGGAGCTGTTTTTT. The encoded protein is CAPNSLGDTGELFF. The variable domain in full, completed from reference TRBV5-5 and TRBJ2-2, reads DAGVTQSPTHLIKTRGQQVTLRCSPISGHKSVSWYQQVLGQGPQFIFQYYEKEERGRGNFPDRFSARQFPNYSSELNVNALLLGDSALYLCAPNSLGDTGELFFGEGSRLTVL.

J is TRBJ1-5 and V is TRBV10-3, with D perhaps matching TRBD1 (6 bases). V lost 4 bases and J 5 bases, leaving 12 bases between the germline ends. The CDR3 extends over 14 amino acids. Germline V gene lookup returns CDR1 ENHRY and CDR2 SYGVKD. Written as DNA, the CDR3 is TGTGCCATCAGTGGGACAGAAAAGGATCAGCCCCAGCATTTT. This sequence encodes CAISGTEKDQPQHF.

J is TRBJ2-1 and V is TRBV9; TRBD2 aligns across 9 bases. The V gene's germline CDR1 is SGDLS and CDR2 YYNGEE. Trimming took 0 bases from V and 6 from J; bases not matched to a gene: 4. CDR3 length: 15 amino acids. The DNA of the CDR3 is TGTGCCAGCAGCGTAGGCGGGGGGGCGGGCAATGAGCAGTTCTTC. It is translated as CASSVGGGAGNEQFF.

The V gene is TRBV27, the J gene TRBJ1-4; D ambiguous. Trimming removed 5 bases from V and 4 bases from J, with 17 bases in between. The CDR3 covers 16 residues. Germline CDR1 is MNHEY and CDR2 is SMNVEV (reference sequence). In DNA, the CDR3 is TGTGCCAGCAGTGAGGGTTACCTTCCCTTTAATGAAAAACTGTTTTTT. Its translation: CASSEGYLPFNEKLFF.

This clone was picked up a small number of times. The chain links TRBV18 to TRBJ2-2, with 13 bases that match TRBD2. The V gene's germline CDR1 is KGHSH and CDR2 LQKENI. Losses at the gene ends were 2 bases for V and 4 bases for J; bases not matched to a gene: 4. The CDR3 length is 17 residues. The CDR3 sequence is CASSPWTSGSFTGELFF. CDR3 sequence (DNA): TGTGCCAGCTCACCATGGACTAGCGGGAGCTTCACCGGGGAGCTGTTTTTT.

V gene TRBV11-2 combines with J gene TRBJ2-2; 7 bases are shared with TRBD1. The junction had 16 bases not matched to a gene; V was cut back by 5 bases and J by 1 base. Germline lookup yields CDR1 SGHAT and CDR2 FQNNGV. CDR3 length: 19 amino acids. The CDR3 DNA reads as TGTGCCAGCAGCCAACACCGACAGGGAGAGAAGGAGAACACCGGGGAGCTGTTTTTT. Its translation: CASSQHRQGEKENTGELFF.

The CDR3, as DNA: TGTGCCTGGAACCGGGACAGGGACTACGAGCAGTACTTC. Its protein product is CAWNRDRDYEQYF. The rearrangement uses TRBV30 and TRBJ2-7; 9 bases agree with TRBD1. V was clipped by 4 bases and J by 3 bases; unmatched bases: 4. From germline, CDR1 is GTSNPN and CDR2 SVGIG (reference sequence). This CDR3 has 13 amino acids.

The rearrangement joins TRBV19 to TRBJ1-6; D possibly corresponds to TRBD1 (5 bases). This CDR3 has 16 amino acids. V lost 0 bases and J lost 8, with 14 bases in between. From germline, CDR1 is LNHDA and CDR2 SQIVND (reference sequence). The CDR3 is CASSIESRGIDSPLHF. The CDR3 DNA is TGTGCCAGTAGTATAGAGTCCCGGGGGATCGATTCACCCCTCCACTTT. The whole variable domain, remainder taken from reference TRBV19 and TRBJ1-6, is DGGITQSPKYLFRKEGQNVTLSCEQNLNHDAMYWYRQDPGQGLRLIYYSQIVNDFQKGDIAEGYSVSREKKESFPLTVTSAQKNPTAFYLCASSIESRGIDSPLHFGNGTRLTVT.

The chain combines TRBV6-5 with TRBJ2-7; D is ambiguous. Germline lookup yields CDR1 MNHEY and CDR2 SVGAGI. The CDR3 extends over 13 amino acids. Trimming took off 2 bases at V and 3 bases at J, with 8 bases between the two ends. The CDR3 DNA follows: TGTGCCAGCAGTTACGGTACATTCTACGAGCAGTACTTC. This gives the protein CASSYGTFYEQYF.

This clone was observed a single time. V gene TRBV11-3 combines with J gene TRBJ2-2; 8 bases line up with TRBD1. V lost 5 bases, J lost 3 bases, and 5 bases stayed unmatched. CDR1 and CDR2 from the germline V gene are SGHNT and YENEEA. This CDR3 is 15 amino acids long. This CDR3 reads CASSPGQGHTGELFF. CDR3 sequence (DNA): TGTGCCAGCAGCCCAGGACAGGGTCACACCGGGGAGCTGTTTTTT.

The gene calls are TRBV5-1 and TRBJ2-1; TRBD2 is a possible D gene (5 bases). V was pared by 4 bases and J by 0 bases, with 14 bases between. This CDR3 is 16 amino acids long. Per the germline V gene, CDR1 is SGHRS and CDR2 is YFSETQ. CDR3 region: CASSPAEIPSYNEQFF. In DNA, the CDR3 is TGCGCCAGCAGCCCAGCGGAAATACCCTCCTACAATGAGCAGTTCTTC.

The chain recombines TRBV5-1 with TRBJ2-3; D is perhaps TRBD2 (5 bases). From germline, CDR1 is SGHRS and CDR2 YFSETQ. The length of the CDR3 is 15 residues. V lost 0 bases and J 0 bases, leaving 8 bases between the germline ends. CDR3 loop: CASSLAGESTDTQYF. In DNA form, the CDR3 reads TGCGCCAGCAGCTTGGCCGGGGAAAGCACAGATACGCAGTATTTT.

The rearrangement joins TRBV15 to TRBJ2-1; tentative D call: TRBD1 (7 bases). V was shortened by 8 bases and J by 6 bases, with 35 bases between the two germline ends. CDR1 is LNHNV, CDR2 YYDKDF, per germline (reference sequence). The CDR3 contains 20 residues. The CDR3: CATDNYGGQSSGLLSNEQFF. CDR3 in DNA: TGTGCCACCGACAATTACGGGGGACAGAGTAGCGGATTACTTTCCAATGAGCAGTTCTTC.

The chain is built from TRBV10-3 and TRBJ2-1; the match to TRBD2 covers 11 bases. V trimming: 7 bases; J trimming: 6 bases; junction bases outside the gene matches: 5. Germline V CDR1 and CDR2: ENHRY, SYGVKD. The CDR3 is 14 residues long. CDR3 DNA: TGTGCCATCAAAACTAGCGGGGGCTCCAATGAGCAGTTCTTC. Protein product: CAIKTSGGSNEQFF.

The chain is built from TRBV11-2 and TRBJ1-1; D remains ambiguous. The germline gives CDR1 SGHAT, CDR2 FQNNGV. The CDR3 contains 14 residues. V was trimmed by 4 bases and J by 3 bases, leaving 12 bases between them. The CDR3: CASSSFNLDTEAFF. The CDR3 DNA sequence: TGTGCCAGCAGCTCTTTCAACCTAGACACTGAAGCTTTCTTT.

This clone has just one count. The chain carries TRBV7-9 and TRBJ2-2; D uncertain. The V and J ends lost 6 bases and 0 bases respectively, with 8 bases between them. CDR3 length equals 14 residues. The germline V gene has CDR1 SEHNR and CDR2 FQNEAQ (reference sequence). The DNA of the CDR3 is TGTGCCAGCAGAAAAACAACGAACACCGGGGAGCTGTTTTTT. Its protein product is CASRKTTNTGELFF. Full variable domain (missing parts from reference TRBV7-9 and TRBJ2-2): DTGVSQNPRHKITKRGQNVTFRCDPISEHNRLYWYRQTLGQGPEFLTYFQNEAQLEKSRLLSDRFSAERPKGSFSTLEIQRTEQGDSAMYLCASRKTTNTGELFFGEGSRLTVL.

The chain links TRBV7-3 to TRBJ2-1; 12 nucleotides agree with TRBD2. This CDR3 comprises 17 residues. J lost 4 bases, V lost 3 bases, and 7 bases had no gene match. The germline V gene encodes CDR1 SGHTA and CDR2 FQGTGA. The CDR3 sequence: CASSFRLAGAVYNEQFF. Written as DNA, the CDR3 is TGTGCCAGCAGCTTCCGACTAGCGGGGGCAGTTTACAATGAGCAGTTCTTC.

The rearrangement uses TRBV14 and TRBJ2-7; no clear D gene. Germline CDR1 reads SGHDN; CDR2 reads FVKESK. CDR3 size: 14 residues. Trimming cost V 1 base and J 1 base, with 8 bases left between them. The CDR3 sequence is CASSQVTRSYEQYF. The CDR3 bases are TGTGCCAGCAGCCAAGTTACCAGATCCTACGAGCAGTACTTC.

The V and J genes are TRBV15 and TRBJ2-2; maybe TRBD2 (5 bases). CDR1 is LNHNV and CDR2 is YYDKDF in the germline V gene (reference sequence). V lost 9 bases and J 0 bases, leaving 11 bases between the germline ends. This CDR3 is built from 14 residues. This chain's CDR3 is CATEVSANTGELFF. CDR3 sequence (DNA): TGTGCCACGGAGGTCAGCGCGAACACCGGGGAGCTGTTTTTT.

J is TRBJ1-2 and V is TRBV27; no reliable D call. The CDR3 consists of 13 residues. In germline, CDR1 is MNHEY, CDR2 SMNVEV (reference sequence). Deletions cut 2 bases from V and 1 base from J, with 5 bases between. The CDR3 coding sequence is TGTGCCAGCAGTTTACGGGTTAACTATGGCTACACCTTC. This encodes CASSLRVNYGYTF.

CDR3 residues: CASSSTGAGANVLTF. DNA for the CDR3: TGCGCCAGCAGCTCGACAGGGGCTGGGGCCAACGTCCTGACTTTC. V gene TRBV5-1 combines with J gene TRBJ2-6, with 8 positions matching TRBD1. The CDR3 has 15 residues. Germline lookup yields CDR1 SGHRS and CDR2 YFSETQ. The ends lost 3 bases at V and 2 bases at J; junction bases unmatched: 1.

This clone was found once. This chain's CDR3 is CATGKDTQDYGYTF. The CDR3 DNA is TGTGCTACGGGGAAAGACACCCAGGACTATGGCTACACCTTC. V and J are TRBV2 and TRBJ1-2; D remains unclear. Germline V lookup: CDR1 SNHLY, CDR2 FYNNEI. The CDR3 extends over 14 amino acids.

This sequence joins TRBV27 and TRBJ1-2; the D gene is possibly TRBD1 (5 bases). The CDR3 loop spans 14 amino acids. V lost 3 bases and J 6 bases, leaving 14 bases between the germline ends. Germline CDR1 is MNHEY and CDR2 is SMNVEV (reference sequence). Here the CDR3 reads CASSFSRDSNGYTF. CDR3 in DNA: TGTGCCAGCAGTTTTTCCCGGGACTCTAATGGCTACACCTTC.